This TCR beta chain was sequenced during a study of T-cell reconstitution after alpha-beta-depleted transplantation in children. Study-wide results and limits: After transplant, high TCRbeta diversity at day 60 in some patients arose from surviving recipient T cells and thymic progenitors. Once a year had passed after transplant, T-cell counts and diversity came mostly from newly produced T cells. Alpha-beta T cells about two months after transplant reportedly derived from several hundred expanded graft clones.

Unique molecular identifiers were built into the TCRbeta library. TCRdb independently ran MiXCR on the PCR reads; one entry per CDR3 protein. The table lists about 190,000 distinct CDR3 sequences, 11% of them singletons. Of note for this clonotype: Its matching antigen is unknown.

The source material was PBMCs, sampled before TCRalphabeta/CD19-depleted stem cell transplant. The TCR comes from a boy younger than 10 with acute myeloid leukemia, due to receive a stem cell transplant.

The CDR3 region is CASRVRPSGSYEQYF. CDR3 coding DNA: TGTGCCAGCAGGGTAAGGCCTAGCGGGAGTTACGAGCAGTACTTC. V is TRBV3-1 and J is TRBJ2-5; 10 bases match TRBD2. TRBJ2-7 explains the end of the DNA better; the J call may be wrong. Germline V gives CDR1 LGHDT, CDR2 YNNKEL (reference sequence). The CDR3 length is 15 residues.